This entry concerns a single T cell receptor (beta chain). Its antigen remains unknown. This CDR3 spans 14 amino acids. The V gene's germline CDR1 is SGHTA and CDR2 FQGNSA. Trimming took off 3 bases at V and 6 bases at J, with 11 bases between the two ends. The time point was: roughly 9-day in vitro stimulation with candidate neoantigen peptide 5. Seven ELISpot-reactive neoantigen peptides each drove a 10-day in vitro stimulation. This specimen belongs to a study of PD-1 blockade in mismatch repair-deficient tumors. Study observations and caveats: Three of seven peptides expanded clones, giving more than 120 unique blood TCRs. Rapid post-treatment expansion, then contraction, generally preceding radiologic response, marked tumor-resident clones.

TCRdb's table, derived via immunoSEQ multiplex PCR, lists solely in-frame clones and lacks some. The table includes over 14,000 clones, about four fifths detected once. This sequence was found in an adult with mismatch repair-deficient cancer. This specimen was cells cultured in vitro, taken from a patient treated with pembrolizumab. This chain uses TRBV7-2 with TRBJ2-2; D is perhaps TRBD1 (5 bases). The CDR3 DNA follows: TGTGCCAGCAGCTTTAATGGGGCGGCCGGGGAGCTGTTTTTT. Translation gives CASSFNGAAGELFF. Looking up the rest from reference TRBV7-2 and TRBJ2-2 gives the full variable domain: GAGVSQSPSNKVTEKGKDVELRCDPISGHTALYWYRQSLGQGLEFLIYFQGNSAPDKSGLPSDRFSAERTGGSVSTLTIQRTQQEDSAVYLCASSFNGAAGELFFGEGSRLTVL.